This TCR beta chain was identified in a study of molecular identifiers for immune sequencing clone quantification. About the study: Within a replicate experiment, RNA obtained from either about 21,000 or 97,000 naive CD8 cells was divided into five aliquots, and four of those aliquots were then sequenced. Study outcomes and limitations: Clones above 20 RNA copies held over 98% of effector molecules, under 1% in naive cells.

This clonotype came up many times. Its matching antigen is unknown. Germline V lookup: CDR1 MNHEY, CDR2 SMNVEV (reference sequence). Germline trimming cut 8 bases from V and 6 bases from J; bases unmatched to any gene: 14. The CDR3 is 16 amino acids. Bulk libraries came from a prior protocol with listed TCR primers. In TCRdb, the PCR reads were re-called with MiXCR into one record per CDR3 protein. The sample records over 550,000 distinct CDR3 sequences, roughly 25% being singletons. The V and J genes are TRBV27 and TRBJ2-4, with TRBD1 matching over 9 bases. The source material was naive CD8+ T cells from blood, with Jurkat cell RNA spiked in. Specified subset: FACS-sorted CD8+CD4-CCR7+CD45RA+ naive T cells. The origin of this receptor is a human donor in good health. Some libraries in this study had Jurkat cell RNA spiked in. CDR3 amino acids: CASRTLLTGGVNIQYF. In DNA, the CDR3 is TGTGCCAGCCGGACTCTATTGACAGGGGGAGTAAACATTCAGTACTTC.